One TCR beta chain is described in this entry. Cohort 3 recovery required two negative PCRs, clearance, or symptom resolution. Here immunoSEQ multiplex PCR was the method, and the copy in TCRdb shows in-frame clones only, minus some. This repertoire shows about 460,000 clones, approximately 90% found once; its top ten account for approximately 8.3%. This entry comes from a study of blood T cell repertoires in COVID-19. Study as a whole: Some COVID-19 samples were acute and others convalescent; all came from the United States, Italy and Spain.

The sequencing sample was made of PBMCs or T cells enriched from blood (not recorded which). The TCR comes from a woman aged 60-75 years who had recovered from COVID-19.

As DNA, the CDR3 is TGTGCCAGCAGCCAAGATGGGACAGTCTCCTACAATGAGCAGTTCTTC. Amino acid sequence: CASSQDGTVSYNEQFF. The chain is built from TRBV4-2 and TRBJ2-1, with 7 nucleotides matching TRBD1. With V trimmed by 0 bases and J by 0 bases, 2 bases remained unmatched. Looked up from germline, CDR1 is LGHNA and CDR2 is YNFKEQ. The length of the CDR3 is 16 residues.